This T cell receptor beta chain is from a study of shared clonotypes between healthy human individuals. For each subset, genomic DNA was distributed in equal portions over several immunoSEQ plates. Assay: immunoSEQ multiplex PCR; the TCRdb copy retains only in-frame clones and omits some. This sample has 950,000 to 1,100,000 clones, with 60% to 80% found just once. Whole-study findings and limits: Only blood was sampled; tissue repertoires likely differ. A reduction in generation probabilities was seen for non-shared clonotypes relative to those shared by all four donors.

All of the donors resided in Nashville, Tennessee, and each was a Caucasian adult. Remarks on this clone: The antigen remains unidentified.

This receptor was obtained from a man aged 18-30 years in good health. Source material: memory CD4+ T cells sorted from blood. The subset was: CD45RA-negative fraction.

The CDR3 DNA reads as TGTGCCAGCGGACCCTTGGGAGCGAGCTCCTACGAGCAGTACTTC. Translating gives CASGPLGASSYEQYF. The chain employs TRBV27 and TRBJ2-7; D is perhaps TRBD2 (5 bases). Germline V CDR1 and CDR2: MNHEY, SMNVEV (reference sequence). Trimming stripped 8 bases from V and 0 bases from J, with 17 bases between. The CDR3 has 15 residues.